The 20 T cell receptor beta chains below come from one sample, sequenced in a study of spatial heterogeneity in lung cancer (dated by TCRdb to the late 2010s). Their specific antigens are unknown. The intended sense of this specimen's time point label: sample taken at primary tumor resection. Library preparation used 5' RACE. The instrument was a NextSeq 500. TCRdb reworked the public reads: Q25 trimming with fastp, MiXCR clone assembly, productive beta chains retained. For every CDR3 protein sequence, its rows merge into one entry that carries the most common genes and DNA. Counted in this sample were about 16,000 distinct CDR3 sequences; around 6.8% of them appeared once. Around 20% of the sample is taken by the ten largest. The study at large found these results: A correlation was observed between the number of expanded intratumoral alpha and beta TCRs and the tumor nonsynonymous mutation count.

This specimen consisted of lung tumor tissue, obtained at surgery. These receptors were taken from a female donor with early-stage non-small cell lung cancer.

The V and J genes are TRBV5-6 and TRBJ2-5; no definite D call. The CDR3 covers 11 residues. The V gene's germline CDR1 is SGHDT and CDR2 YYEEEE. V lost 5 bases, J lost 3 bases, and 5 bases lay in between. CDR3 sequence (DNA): TGTGCCAGCAGGCGCGAAGAGACCCAGTACTTC. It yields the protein CASRREETQYF. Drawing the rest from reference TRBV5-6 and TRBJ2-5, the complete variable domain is DAGVTQSPTHLIKTRGQQVTLRCSPKSGHDTVSWYQQALGQGPQFIFQYYEEEERQRGNFPDRFSGHQFPNYSSELNVNALLLGDSALYLCASRREETQYFGPGTRLLVL.

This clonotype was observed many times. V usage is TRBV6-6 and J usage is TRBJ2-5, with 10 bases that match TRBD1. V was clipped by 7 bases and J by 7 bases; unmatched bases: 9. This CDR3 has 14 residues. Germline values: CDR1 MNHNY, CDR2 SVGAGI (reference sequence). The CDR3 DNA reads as TGTGCCAGCACGGCGGGACAGGGGAGGGGGACCCAGTACTTC. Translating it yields CASTAGQGRGTQYF.

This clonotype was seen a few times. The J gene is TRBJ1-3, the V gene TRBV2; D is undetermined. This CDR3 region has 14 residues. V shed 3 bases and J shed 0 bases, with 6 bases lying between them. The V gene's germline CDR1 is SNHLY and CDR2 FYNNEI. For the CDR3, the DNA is TGTGCCAGCAGTGACCACAGCTCTGGAAACACCATATATTTT. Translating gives CASSDHSSGNTIYF.

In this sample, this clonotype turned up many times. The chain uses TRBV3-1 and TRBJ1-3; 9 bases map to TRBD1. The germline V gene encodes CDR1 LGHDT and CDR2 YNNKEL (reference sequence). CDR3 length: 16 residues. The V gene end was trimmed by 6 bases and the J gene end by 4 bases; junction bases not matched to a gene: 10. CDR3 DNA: TGTGCCAGCAGTCAAACAGGGGGCGAGTGGGGAAACACCATATATTTT. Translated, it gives CASSQTGGEWGNTIYF.

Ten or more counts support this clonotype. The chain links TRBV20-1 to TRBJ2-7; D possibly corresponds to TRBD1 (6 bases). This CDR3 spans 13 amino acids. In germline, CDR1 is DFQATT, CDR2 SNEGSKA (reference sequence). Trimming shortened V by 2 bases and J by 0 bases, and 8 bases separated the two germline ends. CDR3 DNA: TGCAGTGCTAGAAGGGGGTACTCCTACGAGCAGTACTTC. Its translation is CSARRGYSYEQYF.

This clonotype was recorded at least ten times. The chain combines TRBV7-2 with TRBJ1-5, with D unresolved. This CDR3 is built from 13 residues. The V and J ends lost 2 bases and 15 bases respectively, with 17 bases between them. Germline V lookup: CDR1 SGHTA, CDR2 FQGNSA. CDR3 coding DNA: TGTGCCAGCAGCTTAAATTTGCAGGCGCCTCCGCATTTT. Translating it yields CASSLNLQAPPHF.

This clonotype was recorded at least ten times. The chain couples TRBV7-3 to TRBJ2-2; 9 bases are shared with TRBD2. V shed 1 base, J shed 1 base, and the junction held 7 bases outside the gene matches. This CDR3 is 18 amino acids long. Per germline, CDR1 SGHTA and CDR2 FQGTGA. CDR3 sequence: CASSLKIAGAGNTGELFF. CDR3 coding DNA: TGTGCCAGCAGCTTAAAGATAGCGGGGGCCGGGAACACCGGGGAGCTGTTTTTT.

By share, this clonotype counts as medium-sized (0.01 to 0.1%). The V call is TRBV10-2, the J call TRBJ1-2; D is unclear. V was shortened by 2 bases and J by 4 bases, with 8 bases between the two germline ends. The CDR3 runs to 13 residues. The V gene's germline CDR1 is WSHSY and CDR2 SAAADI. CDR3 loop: CASSEIQVYGYTF. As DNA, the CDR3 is TGCGCCAGCAGTGAGATTCAGGTCTATGGCTACACCTTC.

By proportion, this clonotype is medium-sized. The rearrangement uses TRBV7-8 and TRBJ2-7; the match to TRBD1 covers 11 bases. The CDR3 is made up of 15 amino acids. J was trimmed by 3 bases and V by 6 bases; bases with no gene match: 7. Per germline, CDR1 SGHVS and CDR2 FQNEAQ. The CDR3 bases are TGTGCCAGCAGTACCGGACAGGGGGCGTTCTACGAGCAGTACTTC. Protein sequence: CASSTGQGAFYEQYF. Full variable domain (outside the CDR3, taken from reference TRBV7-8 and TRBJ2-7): GAGVSQSPRYKVAKRGQDVALRCDPISGHVSLFWYQQALGQGPEFLTYFQNEAQLDKSGLPSDRFFAERPEGSVSTLKIQRTQQEDSAVYLCASSTGQGAFYEQYFGPGTRLTVT.

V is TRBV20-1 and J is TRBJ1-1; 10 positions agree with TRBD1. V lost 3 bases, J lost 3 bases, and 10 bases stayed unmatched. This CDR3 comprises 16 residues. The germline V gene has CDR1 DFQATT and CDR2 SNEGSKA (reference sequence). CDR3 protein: CSASPAPGQGYTEAFF. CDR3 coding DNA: TGCAGTGCTAGTCCTGCGCCGGGACAGGGGTACACTGAAGCTTTCTTT.

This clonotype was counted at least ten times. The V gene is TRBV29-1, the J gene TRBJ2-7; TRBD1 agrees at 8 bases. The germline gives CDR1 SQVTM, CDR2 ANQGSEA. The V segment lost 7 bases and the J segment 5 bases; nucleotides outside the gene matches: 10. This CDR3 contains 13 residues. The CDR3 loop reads CSALPDRGDEQYF. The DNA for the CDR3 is TGCAGCGCCTTGCCCGACAGGGGCGACGAGCAGTACTTC.

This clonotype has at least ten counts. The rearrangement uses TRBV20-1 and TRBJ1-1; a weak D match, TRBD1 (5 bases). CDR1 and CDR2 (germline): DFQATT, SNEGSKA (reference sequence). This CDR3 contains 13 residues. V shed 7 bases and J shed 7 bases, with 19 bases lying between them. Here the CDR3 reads CSGLIGRGGEAFF. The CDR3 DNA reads TGCAGTGGGCTGATAGGGAGGGGAGGTGAAGCTTTCTTT.

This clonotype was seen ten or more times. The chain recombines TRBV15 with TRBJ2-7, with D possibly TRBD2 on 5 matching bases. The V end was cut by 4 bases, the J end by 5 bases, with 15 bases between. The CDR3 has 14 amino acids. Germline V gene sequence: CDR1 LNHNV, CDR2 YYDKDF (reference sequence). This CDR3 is CATSKDFSVHEQYF. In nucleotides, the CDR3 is TGTGCCACCAGCAAGGACTTCTCGGTCCACGAGCAGTACTTC.

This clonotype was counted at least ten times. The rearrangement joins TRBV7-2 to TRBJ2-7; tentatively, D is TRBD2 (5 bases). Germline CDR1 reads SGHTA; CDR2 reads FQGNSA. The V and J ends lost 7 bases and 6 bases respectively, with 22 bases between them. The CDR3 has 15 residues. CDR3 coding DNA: TGTGCCAGCACCCCCGGCGGCAGCGGCGGGTCCGAGCAGTACTTC. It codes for CASTPGGSGGSEQYF. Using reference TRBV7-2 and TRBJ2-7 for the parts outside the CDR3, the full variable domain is GAGVSQSPSNKVTEKGKDVELRCDPISGHTALYWYRQSLGQGLEFLIYFQGNSAPDKSGLPSDRFSAERTGGSVSTLTIQRTQQEDSAVYLCASTPGGSGGSEQYFGPGTRLTVT.

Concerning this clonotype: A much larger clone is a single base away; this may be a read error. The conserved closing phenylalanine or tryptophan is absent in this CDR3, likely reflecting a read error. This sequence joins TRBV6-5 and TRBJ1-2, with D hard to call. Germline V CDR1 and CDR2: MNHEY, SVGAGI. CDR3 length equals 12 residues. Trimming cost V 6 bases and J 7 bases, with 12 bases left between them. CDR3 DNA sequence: TGTGCCAGCAGCAGAGCCGAAAGTGGCTACACCCTC. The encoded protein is CASSRAESGYTL.

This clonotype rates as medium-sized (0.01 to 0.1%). The CDR3 nucleotides read TGTGCCAGCAGCCGGGACAGGGGGCGCGGTGGCTACACCTTC. Translated, it gives CASSRDRGRGGYTF. V and J are TRBV3-1 and TRBJ1-2; TRBD1 matches at 12 bases. Germline lookup yields CDR1 LGHDT and CDR2 YNNKEL (reference sequence). Losses at the gene ends were 4 bases for V and 7 bases for J; bases not matched to a gene: 4. The CDR3 is 14 amino acids.

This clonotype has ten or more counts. The DNA for the CDR3 is TGTGCCAGCAGTTACGTAGGGGAAGAGACCCAGTACTTC. It specifies CASSYVGEETQYF. The gene calls are TRBV6-5 and TRBJ2-5; possibly TRBD1 for D (5 bases). CDR1 and CDR2 (germline): MNHEY, SVGAGI. Trimming took off 2 bases at V and 3 bases at J, with 7 bases between the two ends. CDR3 length: 13 amino acids.

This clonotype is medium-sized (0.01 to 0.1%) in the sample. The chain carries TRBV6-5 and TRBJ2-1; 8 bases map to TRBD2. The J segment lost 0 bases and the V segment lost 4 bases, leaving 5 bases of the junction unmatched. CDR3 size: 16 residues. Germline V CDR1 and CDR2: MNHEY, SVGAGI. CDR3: CASSSGGGHSYNEQFF. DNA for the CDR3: TGTGCCAGCAGTTCCGGGGGGGGGCACTCCTACAATGAGCAGTTCTTC.

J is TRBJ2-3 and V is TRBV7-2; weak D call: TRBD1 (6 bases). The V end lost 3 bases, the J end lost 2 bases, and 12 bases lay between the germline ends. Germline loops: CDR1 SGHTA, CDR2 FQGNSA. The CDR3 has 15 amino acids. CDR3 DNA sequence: TGTGCCAGCAGCTTGGTGGCAGGGGACACAGATACGCAGTATTTT. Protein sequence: CASSLVAGDTDTQYF.

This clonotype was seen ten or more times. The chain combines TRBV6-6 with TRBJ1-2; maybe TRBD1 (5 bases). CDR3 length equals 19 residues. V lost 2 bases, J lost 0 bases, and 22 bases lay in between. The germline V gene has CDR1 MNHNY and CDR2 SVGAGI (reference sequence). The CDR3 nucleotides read TGTGCCAGCAGTTACGCAACGGGGCAGGGTAGACTAGCTAACTATGGCTACACCTTC. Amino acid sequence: CASSYATGQGRLANYGYTF.